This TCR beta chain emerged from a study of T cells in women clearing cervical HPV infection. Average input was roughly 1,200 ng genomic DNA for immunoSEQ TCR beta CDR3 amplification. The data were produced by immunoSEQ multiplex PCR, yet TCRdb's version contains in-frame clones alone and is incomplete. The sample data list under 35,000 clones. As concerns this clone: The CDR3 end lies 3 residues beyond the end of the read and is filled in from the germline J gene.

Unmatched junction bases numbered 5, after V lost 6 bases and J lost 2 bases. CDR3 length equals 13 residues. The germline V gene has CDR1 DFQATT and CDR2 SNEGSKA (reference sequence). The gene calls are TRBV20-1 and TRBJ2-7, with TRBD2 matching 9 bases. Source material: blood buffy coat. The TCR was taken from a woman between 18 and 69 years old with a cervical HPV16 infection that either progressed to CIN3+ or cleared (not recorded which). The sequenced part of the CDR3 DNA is TGCAGTGCCGCGACTAGCGGAGCCTACGAG. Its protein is CSAATSGAYE. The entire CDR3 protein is CSAATSGAYEQYF.